Presented here are 9 T cell receptor beta chains from one specimen sequenced in a study of CXCR3-negative and CXCR3-positive naive CD8 T cells. 5' RACE with UMI labels generated the TRB cDNA libraries. Following a re-call of the 5' RACE reads, TCRdb has one entry per CDR3 protein and lacks DNA. The table lists approximately 38,000 distinct CDR3 sequences. Sequencing used memory CD8+ T cells from blood. The receptors come from a human donor in good health. Some clones in this sample may be carry-over from other donors' samples.

The chain joins TRBV7-2 to TRBJ1-1; the TRBD1 assignment by TCRdb is unverifiable without DNA. Per the germline V gene, CDR1 is SGHTA and CDR2 is FQGNSA. The CDR3 has 14 residues. The CDR3 here is CASSLGDLNTEAFF.

The chain recombines TRBV27 with TRBJ2-7; TCRdb's assignment of TRBD2 cannot be checked, as there is no DNA. CDR3 length: 14 residues. Germline values: CDR1 MNHEY, CDR2 SMNVEV (reference sequence). The CDR3 here is CASSFGTSWNEQYF.

The chain joins TRBV29-1 to TRBJ2-6. The CDR3 is 16 residues long. CDR1 is SQVTM, CDR2 ANQGSEA, per germline. CDR3 region: CSVEVSGSSGANVLTF. The whole variable domain, filled in from reference TRBV29-1 and TRBJ2-6, reads SAVISQKPSRDICQRGTSLTIQCQVDSQVTMMFWYRQQPGQSLTLIATANQGSEATYESGFVIDKFPISRPNLTFSTLTVSNMSPEDSSIYLCSVEVSGSSGANVLTFGAGSRLTVL.

V usage is TRBV12-3 or TRBV12-4 and J usage is TRBJ2-3; TCRdb names TRBD2, which stays unverified in the absence of DNA. The CDR3 is 14 amino acids. CDR3 sequence: CASSHGPRADTQYF.

The chain recombines TRBV7-2 with TRBJ2-7; absent DNA, TCRdb's TRBD1 call cannot be checked. Germline V gene sequence: CDR1 SGHTA, CDR2 FQGNSA. The CDR3 has 13 residues. This chain's CDR3 is CASTLTPSYEQYF. Full variable domain (missing parts from reference TRBV7-2 and TRBJ2-7): GAGVSQSPSNKVTEKGKDVELRCDPISGHTALYWYRQSLGQGLEFLIYFQGNSAPDKSGLPSDRFSAERTGGSVSTLTIQRTQQEDSAVYLCASTLTPSYEQYFGPGTRLTVT.

The rearrangement joins TRBV25-1 to TRBJ2-1; TCRdb reports TRBD2, a call that lacks DNA to check it against. Germline V CDR1 and CDR2: MGHDK, SYGVNS. This CDR3 is built from 16 residues. CDR3 loop: CASSLAGGLSYNEQFF.

The chain recombines TRBV6-5 with TRBJ2-1; TCRdb's D call, TRBD2, is unchecked because there is no DNA. The CDR3 is made up of 14 amino acids. Looked up from germline, CDR1 is MNHEY and CDR2 is SVGAGI. Here the CDR3 reads CASRTLAGVGEQFF.

The V call is TRBV5-1, the J call TRBJ1-1; the D call from TCRdb, TRBD1, cannot be confirmed without DNA. The CDR3 runs 16 residues. The germline V gene has CDR1 SGHRS and CDR2 YFSETQ. The CDR3 here is CASSLGAGRMNTEAFF.

V is TRBV7-2 and J is TRBJ1-1. CDR3 size: 16 residues. Per germline, CDR1 SGHTA and CDR2 FQGNSA. CDR3 sequence reads: CASSEDGYLMNTEAFF.